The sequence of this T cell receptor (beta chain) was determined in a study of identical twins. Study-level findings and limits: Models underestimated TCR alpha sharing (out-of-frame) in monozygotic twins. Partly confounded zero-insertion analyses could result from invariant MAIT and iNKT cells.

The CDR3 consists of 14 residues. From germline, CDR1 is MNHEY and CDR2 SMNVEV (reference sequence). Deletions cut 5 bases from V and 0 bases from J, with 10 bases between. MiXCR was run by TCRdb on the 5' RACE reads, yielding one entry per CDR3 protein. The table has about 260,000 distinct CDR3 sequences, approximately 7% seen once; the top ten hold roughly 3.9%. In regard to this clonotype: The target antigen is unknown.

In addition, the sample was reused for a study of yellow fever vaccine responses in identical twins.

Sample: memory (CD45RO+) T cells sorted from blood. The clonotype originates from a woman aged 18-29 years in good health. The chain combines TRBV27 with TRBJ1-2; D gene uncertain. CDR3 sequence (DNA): TGTGCCAGCAGTCCCACGAAATCTAACTATGGCTACACCTTC. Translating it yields CASSPTKSNYGYTF.